This TCR beta chain appears in the sequencing data of a study of T cell responses to AZD1222 COVID-19 vaccine. The study, taken as a whole, reports: Researchers took repertoire samples only after the peak T cell response had come.

About this clone itself: Its target is unknown.

The germline V gene has CDR1 SGHKS and CDR2 YYEKEE (reference sequence). This CDR3 has 15 amino acids. Trimming took 4 bases from V and 1 from J, leaving 11 bases between them. TCRdb's copy holds only in-frame clones and misses some; the assay was immunoSEQ multiplex PCR. The sample lists about 120,000 clones, roughly 90% occurring once. The source of this sequence is an adult in good health. The material was peripheral blood, obtained on day 0 of AZD1222 vaccination. The chain recombines TRBV5-5 with TRBJ2-2, with D hard to call. CDR3 nucleotide sequence: TGTGCCAGCAGCCGGGTAGCATTGAACACCGGGGAGCTGTTTTTT. Protein: CASSRVALNTGELFF.